These T cell receptor beta chains were read from a single sample in a study of cytomegalovirus exposure and HLA in healthy donors. Libraries were prepared by immunoSEQ multiplex PCR; TCRdb keeps only in-frame clonotypes and omits some of them. Here the sample spans about 90,000 clones, about two thirds being singletons. Sequencing was carried out using PBMCs. The receptor source for this set is a woman between 45 and 65 years old in good health and CMV-seropositive. Both conserved end residues are trimmed from each CDR3. Only part of the rows carry a size: once, few, many, or a class if the clone is expanded.

length	V	J	size	CDR3
12	TRBV6-1	TRBJ2-7	-	ASRPYWGGHEQY
13	TRBV5-1	TRBJ2-3	-	ASSLESGPTDTQY
16	TRBV5-1	TRBJ1-6	-	ASSPRGVGPRENSPLH
14	TRBV7-2	TRBJ1-1	-	ASSARDRGFRTEAF
14	TRBV28	TRBJ2-4	-	ASRSGEVNGKNIQY
14	TRBV15	TRBJ2-3	-	ATSRPPGLSTDTQY
11	TRBV15	TRBJ1-2	few	ATSAGTPYGYT
13	TRBV27	TRBJ2-1	-	ASSQPGGSPRGWF
15	TRBV18	TRBJ2-1	-	ASSPSSGRPSYNEQF
11	TRBV11-2	TRBJ2-1	-	ASRGSAYNEQF